This TCR beta chain was captured by sequencing in a study of T cells expressing NK-cell markers. Findings and caveats of the study: Clones of NKG2C+ T cells that had expanded were of unclear HCMV specificity.

TCRdb reprocessed the 5' RACE reads; each CDR3 protein has one entry and no DNA is given. The sample spans more than 120,000 distinct CDR3 sequences; the ten largest clones claim 9.5% to 15%. Germline CDR1 SGHTA, CDR2 FQGNSA. The length of the CDR3 is 17 residues. About this clonotype itself: Its cognate antigen is unknown.

The chain has TRBV7-2 and TRBJ2-1; TCRdb names TRBD1, which stays unverified in the absence of DNA. The sample comprised blood T cells: a sorted CD56 or NKG2C T cell subset, CD4+ or CD8+ T cells, or bulk PBMC T cells (not recorded which). This clonotype originated in a man between 18 and 29 years old in good health. CDR3 sequence reads: CASSPPEYPSSYNEQFF. The entire variable domain, with the rest obtained from reference TRBV7-2 and TRBJ2-1, is as follows: GAGVSQSPSNKVTEKGKDVELRCDPISGHTALYWYRQSLGQGLEFLIYFQGNSAPDKSGLPSDRFSAERTGGSVSTLTIQRTQQEDSAVYLCASSPPEYPSSYNEQFFGPGTRLTVL.